This T cell receptor (beta chain) was sequenced for a study of blood T cells in healthy people across ages. Study-level findings and limits: It was the long-lived donors that had more naive CD4+ cells and higher diversity than aged donors.

Through a sample-barcoded 5' primer and a J-beta primer mix, a second PCR was run for roughly 6 to 12 cycles. TCRdb used MiXCR to reprocess the 5' RACE reads, holding one entry per CDR3 protein. The table includes about 380,000 distinct CDR3 sequences, about half detected once. On this clonotype itself: Its antigen is currently unknown.

Sequenced: blood. The TCR comes from a man aged 60-69 years in good health.

CDR3 in amino acids: CATRSGVGTEAFF. CDR3 DNA sequence: TGTGCCACCCGATCCGGCGTCGGCACTGAAGCTTTCTTT. The chain links TRBV28 to TRBJ1-1; D is unresolved. Trimming removed 10 bases from V and 4 bases from J, with 16 bases in between. This CDR3 contains 13 residues. The germline CDR1 and CDR2 sequences are MDHEN and SYDVKM.